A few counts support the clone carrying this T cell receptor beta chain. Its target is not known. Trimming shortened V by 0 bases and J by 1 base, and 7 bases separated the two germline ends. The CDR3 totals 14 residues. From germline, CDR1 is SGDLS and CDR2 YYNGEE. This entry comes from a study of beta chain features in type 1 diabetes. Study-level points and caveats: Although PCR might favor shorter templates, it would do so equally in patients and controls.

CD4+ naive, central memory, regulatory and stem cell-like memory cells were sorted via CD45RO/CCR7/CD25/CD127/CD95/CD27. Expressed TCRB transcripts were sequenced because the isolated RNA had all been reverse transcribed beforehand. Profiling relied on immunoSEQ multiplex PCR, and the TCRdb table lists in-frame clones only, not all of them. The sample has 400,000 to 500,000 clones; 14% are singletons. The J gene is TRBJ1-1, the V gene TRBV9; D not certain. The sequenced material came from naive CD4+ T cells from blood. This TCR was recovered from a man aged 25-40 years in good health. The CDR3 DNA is TGTGCCAGCAGCGTAGTTAACGGGAACACTGAAGCTTTCTTT. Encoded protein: CASSVVNGNTEAFF.